The T cell receptor (beta chain) described here comes from a study of beta chain features in type 1 diabetes listed by TCRdb under 2018. Background on the whole study: Patients and healthy donors did not differ in mean age, gender distribution, total cell number or subset yield. A total of some 100,000,000 sorted cells were examined across all samples, and a strong correlation was observed between cell number per subset and RNA yield. The study compared the TCRB repertoires of sorted circulating CD4+ T cell subsets in recently diagnosed type 1 diabetes patients with those in matched healthy donors. Naive and central memory subsets were obtained from all 30 or so donors, but regulatory and stem cell-like memory subsets were isolated from only 8 patients and 8 healthy donors. Broad study findings and their caveats: Because cDNA rather than genomic DNA was sequenced, highly expressing activated cells could have been over-represented, although no difference in activation and CD3 levels was found between groups. PCR may preferentially amplify shorter templates, but because patient and control samples were amplified and corrected together, any resulting skew would affect both groups equally. Type 1 diabetes patients showed a moderate but significant shortening of TCRB CDR3 length in all four CD4+ subsets. Because the HLA sub-analyses included only small numbers of individuals, any influence of HLA type on TCRB rearrangement was left unresolved. Naive, central memory and regulatory TCRB repertoires appeared to be more similar among patients than among healthy donors. At VDJ recombination sites, type 1 diabetes patients had fewer insertions and more deleted nucleotides, which implies abnormalities in thymic rearrangement.

This clone was counted between two and nine times. Which antigen it targets is not known. No much larger clonotype is one base removed from it; base qualities were not supplied. Including the terminal cysteine and phenylalanine, the CDR3 comprises 13 residues. Only the CDR3 region is kept as DNA, spanning 39 bases read in frame from base 1. CDR1 is given as SGHTA and CDR2 as FQGNSA, both from the germline V gene. V was cut back by 1 base and J by 7 bases, leaving a gap of 8 bases between them. Each donor gave one peripheral blood draw, averaging approximately 110 mL, which was collected into heparinised tubes. Naive, central memory, regulatory and stem cell-like memory CD4+ T cells were sorted on a BD FACSAria II using a panel including CD45RO, CCR7, CD25, CD127, CD95 and CD27. Every sorted population had a purity above 95%. PBMCs were isolated immediately by Lymphoprep density gradient centrifugation and stained directly without culture. To minimize batch effects, samples were stained and sorted in pairs, one healthy donor with one patient per experiment.

The High Capacity cDNA Reverse Transcription Kit was used to reverse transcribe all of the isolated RNA, meaning that expressed TCRB transcripts were what got sequenced. Deep immunoSEQ sequencing was performed on naive, central memory and regulatory T cell samples, with an average of about 4 million total reads per sample. After sorted cells were lysed in RLT buffer, RNA was extracted with DNase-treated RNeasy Micro or Mini kits, with the choice depending on cell number. Each cell subset was processed on its own to prevent cross-contamination, while patient and healthy donor samples were processed together. The immunoSEQ multiplex PCR was used to amplify TCRB sequences from cDNA, yielding 87-bp fragments that span the CDR3 region. The amplicons were sequenced using the Illumina HiSeq platform. The paper's processing steps were these. Synthetic template baselines were used to correct PCR bias computationally, reads within Hamming distance 2 were collapsed together, and singletons that could not be merged were discarded. By aligning reads against IMGT, V, D and J genes, CDR3 length, and insertions or deletions at six rearrangement sites were assigned. Within each subset, clonotype counts were normalized to sorted cell number, and only after that were true diversity and Gini coefficients computed with the tcR R package. The overlap coefficient, calculated on TCRB nucleotide sequences, was used to quantify repertoire sharing. This immuneACCESS table, as held by TCRdb, lists in-frame sequences with V and J called but not all clones. Of the missing ones, under half trace to an unresolved V gene in checked studies; the others have no known cause. Clonal size and the V and J genes are those of that table, whereas D and trimming came from the DNA. A total of approximately 160,000 clones appear in this sample, about 7.3% of them only once. The top ten hold approximately 0.69% of the sample.

The rearranged chain carries TRBV7-2 and TRBJ1-5, and the D gene may be TRBD1, 5 bases matching. The sequence was obtained from a man between 18 and 35 years old in good health. The source material was central memory CD4+ T cells from blood. The DNA is as follows: TGTGCCAGCAGCTTAGTAACAGGCCAGCCCCAGCATTTT. Translated, it reads CASSLVTGQPQHF.